These 9 T cell receptor beta chains were sequenced from one sample in a study of T-cell reconstitution after alpha-beta-depleted transplantation in children. Unique molecular identifiers were built into the TCRbeta library. TCRdb itself ran the PCR reads through MiXCR, one entry per CDR3 protein. Here the sample spans about 230,000 distinct CDR3 sequences, 7.5% to 10% being singletons. This specimen was PBMCs from the stem cell graft donor, taken from the stem cell graft. The receptor set was obtained from a human donor who donated a stem cell graft to a child with SCID.

This clonotype has at least ten counts. The CDR3 sequence: CSASGLSNQPQHF. The CDR3 DNA sequence: TGCAGTGCTTCGGGACTTAGCAATCAGCCCCAGCATTTT. The chain is built from TRBV20-1 and TRBJ1-5; a weak D match, TRBD1 (5 bases). Germline lookup yields CDR1 DFQATT and CDR2 SNEGSKA (reference sequence). CDR3 length: 13 residues. The V gene lost 5 bases and the J gene lost 0 bases, with 8 bases spanning the gap.

There are many counts of this clonotype. The V and J genes are TRBV20-1 and TRBJ2-1, with D unresolved. CDR3 length: 14 residues. CDR1 DFQATT and CDR2 SNEGSKA come from the germline V gene (reference sequence). With 3 bases removed from V and 6 bases from J, the gap between germline ends came to 15 bases. The chain's CDR3 is CSASPILWVNEQFF. In DNA form, the CDR3 reads TGCAGTGCTAGCCCCATTCTGTGGGTCAATGAGCAGTTCTTC.

In this sample, this clonotype turned up many times. The V and J genes are TRBV10-3 and TRBJ2-7; D remains ambiguous. In germline, CDR1 is ENHRY, CDR2 SYGVKD. This CDR3 spans 13 amino acids. V gave up 2 bases and J gave up 2 bases, with 7 bases separating them. CDR3 DNA: TGTGCCATCAGTGAGCCAGCCCCCTACGAGCAGTACTTC. As protein: CAISEPAPYEQYF.

This clonotype occurred many times. V and J are TRBV2 and TRBJ2-1; D perhaps matches TRBD2 (6 bases). CDR3 length: 15 residues. With 7 bases removed from V and 1 base from J, the gap between germline ends came to 14 bases. Per the germline V gene, CDR1 is SNHLY and CDR2 is FYNNEI. CDR3 nucleotide sequence: TGTGCCAGCACCACCGAGGGACTGTCCTACAATGAGCAGTTCTTC. Its translation: CASTTEGLSYNEQFF.

This clonotype was seen only a few times. The chain links TRBV7-8 to TRBJ1-5; TRBD1 aligns across 11 bases. Germline lookup yields CDR1 SGHVS and CDR2 FQNEAQ. This CDR3 spans 16 amino acids. J gave up 0 bases and V 4 bases, and 2 bases lay outside the gene matches. This chain's CDR3 is CASSSGQGDSNQPQHF. The CDR3 DNA is TGTGCCAGCAGCTCGGGACAGGGGGATAGCAATCAGCCCCAGCATTTT. Filled out from reference TRBV7-8 and TRBJ1-5, the complete variable domain reads GAGVSQSPRYKVAKRGQDVALRCDPISGHVSLFWYQQALGQGPEFLTYFQNEAQLDKSGLPSDRFFAERPEGSVSTLKIQRTQQEDSAVYLCASSSGQGDSNQPQHFGDGTRLSIL.

There are many counts of this clonotype. This CDR3 reads CASSYSGPRGVYNEQFF. The CDR3 DNA reads TGTGCCAGCAGTTACTCAGGTCCCAGGGGTGTTTACAATGAGCAGTTCTTC. V usage is TRBV6-5 and J usage is TRBJ2-1, with D possibly being TRBD1 (6 bases). Deletions cut 0 bases from V and 4 bases from J, with 16 bases between. There are 17 residues in the CDR3. The germline gives CDR1 MNHEY, CDR2 SVGAGI.

This clonotype has ten or more counts. The gene calls are TRBV5-1 and TRBJ1-1; D uncertain. V lost 7 bases, J lost 2 bases, and 12 bases lay in between. The CDR3 totals 13 residues. CDR1 is SGHRS and CDR2 is YFSETQ in the germline V gene. The CDR3 DNA reads TGCGCCAGCCATTCGCATCAAAACACTGAAGCTTTCTTT. As protein: CASHSHQNTEAFF.

This clonotype was recorded many times. This rearrangement joins TRBV19 to TRBJ1-1; tentatively, D is TRBD1 (5 bases). V was pared by 6 bases and J by 7 bases, with 15 bases between. CDR1 is LNHDA, CDR2 SQIVND, per germline (reference sequence). This CDR3 comprises 13 residues. CDR3 protein: CASSPGAPLEAFF. In DNA, the CDR3 is TGTGCCAGTAGCCCCGGGGCGCCCCTTGAAGCTTTCTTT.

There are many counts of this clonotype. The genes are TRBV28 and TRBJ1-5; TRBD1 might be the D (5 bases). In germline, CDR1 is MDHEN, CDR2 SYDVKM. The CDR3 is made up of 16 amino acids. V was pared by 4 bases and J by 3 bases, with 16 bases between. This CDR3 is CASSSLGAGLNQPQHF. The CDR3, as DNA: TGTGCCAGCAGTTCCCTAGGGGCCGGACTCAATCAGCCCCAGCATTTT.